The text below deals with one TCR beta chain. The data belong to a study of blood T cell repertoires in COVID-19. The V end was cut by 0 bases, the J end by 11 bases, with 8 bases between. CDR1 is LGHDT, CDR2 YNNKEL, per germline (reference sequence). This CDR3 is built from 13 residues. Only in-frame clones appear in the TCRdb table, and some are missing; sequencing was by immunoSEQ multiplex PCR. The sample includes 250,000 to 350,000 clones, 70% to 90% of them seen just once. The cohort comprised adults aged about 18 to 100 years residing in approximately 25 US areas. Participant reports of clinical history set cohort assignment. Cohort 3 recovery required two negative PCRs, clearance, or symptom resolution.

The chain joins TRBV3-1 (or the pseudogene TRBV3-2) to TRBJ1-6; D not certain. The TCR comes from a woman under 40 who had recovered from COVID-19. The sample was PBMCs or T cells enriched from blood (not recorded which). CDR3 amino acids: CASSQDMRAPLHF. CDR3 nucleotide sequence: TGTGCCAGCAGCCAAGATATGCGGGCACCCCTCCACTTT.